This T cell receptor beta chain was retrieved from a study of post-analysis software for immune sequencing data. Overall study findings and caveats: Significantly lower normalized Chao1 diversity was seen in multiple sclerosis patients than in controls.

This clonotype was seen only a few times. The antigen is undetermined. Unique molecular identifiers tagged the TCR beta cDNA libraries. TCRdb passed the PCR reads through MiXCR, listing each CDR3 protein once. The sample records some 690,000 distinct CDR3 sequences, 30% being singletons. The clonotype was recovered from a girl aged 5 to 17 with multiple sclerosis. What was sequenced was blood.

CDR3 nucleotide sequence: TGTGCCAGCAGTGAAGCGCTTTCCACCCTCCACTTT. Encoded protein: CASSEALSTLHF. This chain uses TRBV2 with TRBJ1-6; D is unresolved. Germline-derived CDR1 and CDR2 are SNHLY and FYNNEI. Trimming left V 0 bases short and J 14 bases short, with 8 bases between. This CDR3 contains 12 residues.